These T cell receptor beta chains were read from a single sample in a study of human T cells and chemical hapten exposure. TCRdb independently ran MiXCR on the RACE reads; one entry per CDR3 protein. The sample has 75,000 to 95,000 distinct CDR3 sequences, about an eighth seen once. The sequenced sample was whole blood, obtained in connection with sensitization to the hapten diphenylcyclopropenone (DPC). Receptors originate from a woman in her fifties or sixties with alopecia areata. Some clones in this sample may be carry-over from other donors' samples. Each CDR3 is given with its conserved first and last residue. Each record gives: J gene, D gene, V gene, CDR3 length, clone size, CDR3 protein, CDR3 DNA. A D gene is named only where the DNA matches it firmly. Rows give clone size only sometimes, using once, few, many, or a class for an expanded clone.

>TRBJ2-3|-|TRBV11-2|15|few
CASSFLDVLADTQYF
TGTGCCAGCAGCTTTCTCGACGTCCTTGCAGATACGCAGTATTTT
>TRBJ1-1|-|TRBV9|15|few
CASSLSGQGRGEAFF
TGTGCCAGCAGCCTGTCAGGTCAGGGGAGAGGTGAAGCTTTCTTT
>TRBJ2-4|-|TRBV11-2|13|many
CASSLAGPNIQYF
TGTGCCAGCAGCTTAGCAGGGCCGAACATTCAGTACTTC
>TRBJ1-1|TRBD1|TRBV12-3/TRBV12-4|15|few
CASSPRGQGSPEAFF
TGTGCCAGCAGTCCCCGGGGACAGGGAAGCCCTGAAGCTTTCTTT
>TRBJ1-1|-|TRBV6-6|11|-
CASTINTEAFF
TGTGCCAGCACCATTAACACTGAAGCTTTCTTT
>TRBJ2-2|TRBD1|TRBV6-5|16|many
CASSYSWTGNTGELFF
TGTGCCAGCAGTTACTCCTGGACAGGAAACACCGGGGAGCTGTTTTTT
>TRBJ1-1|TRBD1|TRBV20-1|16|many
CSAPRTGGSWNTEAFF
TGCAGTGCTCCCCGGACAGGGGGCTCTTGGAACACTGAAGCTTTCTTT
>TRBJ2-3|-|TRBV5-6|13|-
CASRSQGTDTQYF
TGTGCCAGCAGGTCGCAGGGGACAGATACGCAGTATTTT
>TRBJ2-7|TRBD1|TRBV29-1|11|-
CSALTGTKQYF
TGCAGCGCCTTGACAGGGACGAAACAGTACTTC
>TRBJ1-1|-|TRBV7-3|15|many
CASSAHQVVGTEAFF
TGTGCCAGCAGCGCCCACCAGGTCGTTGGCACTGAAGCTTTCTTT
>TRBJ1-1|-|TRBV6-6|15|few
CASSYSLGSGTEAFF
TGTGCCAGCAGTTACTCGTTAGGCAGTGGGACTGAAGCTTTCTTT
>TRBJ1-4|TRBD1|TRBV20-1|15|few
CSASPGTGQAEKLFF
TGCAGTGCTAGTCCCGGGACAGGGCAGGCTGAAAAACTGTTTTTT
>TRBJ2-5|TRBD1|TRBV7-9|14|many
CASSFPTGSETQYF
TGTGCCAGCAGCTTTCCGACAGGGTCAGAGACCCAGTACTTC
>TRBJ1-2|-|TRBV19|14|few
CASGTGLQFNGYTF
TGTGCCAGTGGGACGGGTCTTCAATTTAATGGCTACACCTTC
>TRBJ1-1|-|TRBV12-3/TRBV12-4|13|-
CASSQDPGRGAFF
TGTGCCAGCAGTCAAGATCCAGGTCGGGGAGCTTTCTTT
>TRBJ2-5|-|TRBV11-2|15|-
CASSLHADPEETQYF
TGTGCCAGCAGCTTACACGCGGACCCGGAGGAGACCCAGTACTTC
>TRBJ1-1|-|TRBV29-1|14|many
CSVASGRLNTEAFF
TGCAGCGTTGCATCGGGACGGCTGAACACTGAAGCTTTCTTT
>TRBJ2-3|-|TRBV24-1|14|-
CATSDFTDTDTQYF
TGTGCCACCAGTGATTTTACGGACACAGATACGCAGTATTTT
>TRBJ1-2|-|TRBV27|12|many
CASGTGIYGYTF
TGTGCCAGCGGGACGGGAATCTATGGCTACACCTTC
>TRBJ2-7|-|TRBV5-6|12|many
CASSLRGYEQYF
TGTGCCAGCAGCTTGAGGGGTTACGAGCAGTACTTC
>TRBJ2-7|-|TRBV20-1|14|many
CSARFQGVVREQYF
TGCAGTGCTAGGTTCCAGGGAGTGGTTCGGGAGCAGTACTTC
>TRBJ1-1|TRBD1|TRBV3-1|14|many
CASSQGTGWPEAFF
TGTGCCAGCAGCCAAGGGACAGGGTGGCCTGAAGCTTTCTTT
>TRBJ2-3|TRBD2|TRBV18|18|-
CASSTTVLAGSITDTQYF
TGTGCCAGCTCGACCACCGTCCTAGCGGGGTCAATCACAGATACGCAGTATTTT
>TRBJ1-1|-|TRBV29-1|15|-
CSVAGPPSGDTEAFF
TGCAGCGTTGCCGGGCCGCCCAGCGGGGACACTGAAGCTTTCTTT
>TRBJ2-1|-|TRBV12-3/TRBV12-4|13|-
CASSLGRDNEQFF
TGTGCCAGCAGTTTAGGCAGAGACAATGAGCAGTTCTTC
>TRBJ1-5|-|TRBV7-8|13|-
CASSPALDQPQHF
TGTGCCAGCAGCCCCGCCCTGGATCAGCCCCAGCATTTT
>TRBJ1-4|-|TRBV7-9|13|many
CASRLSMREKLFF
TGTGCCAGCCGGCTATCCATGAGAGAAAAACTGTTTTTT
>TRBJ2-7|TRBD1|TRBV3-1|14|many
CASSQIGGPYEQYF
TGTGCCAGCAGCCAAATAGGGGGCCCCTACGAGCAGTACTTC
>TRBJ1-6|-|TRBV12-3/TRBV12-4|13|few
CASSPLEDSPLHF
TGTGCCAGCAGCCCCCTCGAGGATTCACCCCTCCACTTT
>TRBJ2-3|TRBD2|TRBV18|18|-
CASSPLFGGAWSTDTQYF
TGTGCCAGCTCACCCCTGTTCGGGGGGGCCTGGAGCACAGATACGCAGTATTTT
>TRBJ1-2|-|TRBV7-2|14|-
CASSLVSGRRSYTF
TGTGCCAGCAGCTTAGTATCGGGGCGCAGAAGCTACACCTTC
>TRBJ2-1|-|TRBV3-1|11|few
CASSFLDEQFF
TGTGCCAGCAGCTTTCTCGACGAGCAGTTCTTC
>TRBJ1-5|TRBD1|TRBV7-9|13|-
CASRGTANQPQHF
TGTGCCAGCAGAGGGACAGCAAATCAGCCCCAGCATTTT
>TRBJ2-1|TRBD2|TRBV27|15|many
CASSSLAGPYNEQFF
TGTGCCAGCAGTTCACTAGCGGGGCCCTACAATGAGCAGTTCTTC
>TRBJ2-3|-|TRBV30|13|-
CAWSGASTDTQYF
TGTGCCTGGAGTGGTGCTAGCACAGATACGCAGTATTTT
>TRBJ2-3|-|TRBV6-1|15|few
CASRPVNSDRDTQYF
TGTGCCAGCAGGCCGGTCAATTCAGACCGGGATACGCAGTATTTT
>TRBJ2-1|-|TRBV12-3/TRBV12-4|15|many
CASRPGTTTGHEQFF
TGTGCCAGCAGGCCCGGTACTACAACCGGCCATGAGCAGTTCTTC
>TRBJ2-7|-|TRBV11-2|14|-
CASSRSFGPYEQYF
TGTGCCAGCAGCCGGTCTTTCGGGCCCTACGAGCAGTACTTC
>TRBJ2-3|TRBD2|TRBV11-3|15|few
CASSRTGGASDTQYF
TGTGCCAGCAGCCGAACCGGGGGGGCTTCAGATACGCAGTATTTT
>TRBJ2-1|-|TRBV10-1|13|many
CASSSGTYNEQFF
TGCGCCAGCAGCTCCGGGACTTACAATGAGCAGTTCTTC
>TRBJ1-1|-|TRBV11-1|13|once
CASSGTLNTEAFF
TGTGCCAGCAGCGGGACCCTGAACACTGAAGCTTTCTTT
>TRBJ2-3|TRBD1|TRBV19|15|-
CASSTTGVPPDTQYF
TGTGCCAGTAGTACGACAGGGGTACCTCCGGATACGCAGTATTTT
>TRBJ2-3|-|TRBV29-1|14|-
CSVEDWAGTDTQYF
TGCAGCGTTGAAGATTGGGCAGGCACAGATACGCAGTATTTT
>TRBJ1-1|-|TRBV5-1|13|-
CASSLIVTTEAFF
TGCGCCAGCAGCTTAATCGTTACCACTGAAGCTTTCTTT
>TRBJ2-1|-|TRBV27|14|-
CASTPQAALNEQFF
TGTGCCAGCACCCCCCAGGCCGCTTTGAATGAGCAGTTCTTC
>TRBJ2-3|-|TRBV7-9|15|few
CASSFRGPHTDTQYF
TGTGCCAGCAGCTTCCGGGGGCCCCACACAGATACGCAGTATTTT
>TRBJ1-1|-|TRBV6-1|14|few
CAAVQWGSNTEAFF
TGTGCCGCGGTCCAGTGGGGGTCGAACACTGAAGCTTTCTTT
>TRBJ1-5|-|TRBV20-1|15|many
CSASGPETADQPQHF
TGCAGTGCTTCAGGTCCGGAGACAGCCGATCAGCCCCAGCATTTT
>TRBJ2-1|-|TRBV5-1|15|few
CASSFQGLLYNEQFF
TGCGCCAGCAGCTTTCAGGGGTTGTTATACAATGAGCAGTTCTTC
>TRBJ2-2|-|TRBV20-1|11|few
CSARDTGELFF
TGCAGTGCTAGAGATACCGGGGAGCTGTTTTTT
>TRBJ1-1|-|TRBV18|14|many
CASSPFGGNTEAFF
TGTGCCAGCTCACCATTTGGGGGGAACACTGAAGCTTTCTTT